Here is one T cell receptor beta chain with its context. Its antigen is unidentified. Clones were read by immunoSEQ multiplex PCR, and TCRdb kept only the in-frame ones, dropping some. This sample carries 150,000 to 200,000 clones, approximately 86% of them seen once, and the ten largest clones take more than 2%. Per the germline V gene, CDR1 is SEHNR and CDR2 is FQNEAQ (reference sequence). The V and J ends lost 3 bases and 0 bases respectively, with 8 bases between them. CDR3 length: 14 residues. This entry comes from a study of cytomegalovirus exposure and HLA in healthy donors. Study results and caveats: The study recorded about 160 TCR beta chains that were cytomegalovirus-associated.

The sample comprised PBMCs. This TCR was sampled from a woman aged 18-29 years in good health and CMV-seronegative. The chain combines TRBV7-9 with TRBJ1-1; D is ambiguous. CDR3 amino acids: CASSLTIMNTEAFF. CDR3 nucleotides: TGTGCCAGCAGCTTGACAATAATGAACACTGAAGCTTTCTTT.